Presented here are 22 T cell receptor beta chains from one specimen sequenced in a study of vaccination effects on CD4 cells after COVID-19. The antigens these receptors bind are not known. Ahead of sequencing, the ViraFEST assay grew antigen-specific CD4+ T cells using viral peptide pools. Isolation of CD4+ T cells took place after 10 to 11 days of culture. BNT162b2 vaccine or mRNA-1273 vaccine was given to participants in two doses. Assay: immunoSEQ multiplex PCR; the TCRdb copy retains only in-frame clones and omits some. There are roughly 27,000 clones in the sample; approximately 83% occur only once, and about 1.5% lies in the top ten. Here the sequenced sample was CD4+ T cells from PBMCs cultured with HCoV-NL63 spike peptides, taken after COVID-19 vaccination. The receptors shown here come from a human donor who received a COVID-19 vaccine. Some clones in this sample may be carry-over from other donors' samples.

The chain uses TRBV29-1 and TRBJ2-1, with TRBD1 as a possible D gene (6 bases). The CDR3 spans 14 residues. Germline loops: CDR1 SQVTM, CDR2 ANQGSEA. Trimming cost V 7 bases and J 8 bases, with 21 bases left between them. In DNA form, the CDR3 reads TGCAGCGCAGTCAGGGGCGGGTGGATTGATGAGCAGTTCTTC. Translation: CSAVRGGWIDEQFF.

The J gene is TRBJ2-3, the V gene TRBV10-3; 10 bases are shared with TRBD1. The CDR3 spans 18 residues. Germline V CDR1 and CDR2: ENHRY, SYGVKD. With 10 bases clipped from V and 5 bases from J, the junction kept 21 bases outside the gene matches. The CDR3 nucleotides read TGTGCCACCTCTAGCCCTGGACCGGGACAGGGGAATGTAGATACGCAGTATTTT. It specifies CATSSPGPGQGNVDTQYF.

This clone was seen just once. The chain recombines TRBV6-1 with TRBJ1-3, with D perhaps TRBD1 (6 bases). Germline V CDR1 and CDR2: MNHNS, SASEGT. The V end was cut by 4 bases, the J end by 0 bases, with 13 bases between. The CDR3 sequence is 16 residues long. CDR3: CASSVDGQSSGNTIYF. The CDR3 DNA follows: TGTGCCAGCAGTGTAGACGGACAGAGCTCTGGAAACACCATATATTTT.

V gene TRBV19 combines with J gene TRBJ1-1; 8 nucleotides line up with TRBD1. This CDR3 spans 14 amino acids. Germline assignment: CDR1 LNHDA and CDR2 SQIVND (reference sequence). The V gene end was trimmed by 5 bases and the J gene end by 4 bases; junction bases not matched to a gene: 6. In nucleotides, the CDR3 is TGTGCCAGTAGTTCCAGGGGGCGGGGCACTGAAGCTTTCTTT. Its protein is CASSSRGRGTEAFF.

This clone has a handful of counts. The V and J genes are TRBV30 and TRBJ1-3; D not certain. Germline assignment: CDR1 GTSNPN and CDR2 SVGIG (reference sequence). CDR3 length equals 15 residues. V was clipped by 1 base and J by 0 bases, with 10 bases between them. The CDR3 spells CAWSGHSGSGNTIYF. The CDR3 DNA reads TGTGCCTGGAGTGGGCACTCCGGCTCTGGAAACACCATATATTTT.

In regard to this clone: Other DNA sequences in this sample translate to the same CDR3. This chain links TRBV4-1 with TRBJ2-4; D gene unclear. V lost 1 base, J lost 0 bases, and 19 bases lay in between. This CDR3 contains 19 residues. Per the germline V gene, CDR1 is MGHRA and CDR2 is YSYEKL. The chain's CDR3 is CASSQVVSYLSLAKNIQYF. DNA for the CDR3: TGCGCCAGCAGCCAAGTCGTCAGCTATCTCAGTCTAGCCAAAAACATTCAGTACTTC.

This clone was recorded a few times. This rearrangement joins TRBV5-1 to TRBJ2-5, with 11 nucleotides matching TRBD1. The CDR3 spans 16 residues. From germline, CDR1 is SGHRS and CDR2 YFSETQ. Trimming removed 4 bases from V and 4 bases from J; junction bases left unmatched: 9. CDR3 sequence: CASSRPGTGGLETQYF. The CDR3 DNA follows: TGCGCCAGCAGCCGACCCGGGACAGGGGGGTTAGAGACCCAGTACTTC.

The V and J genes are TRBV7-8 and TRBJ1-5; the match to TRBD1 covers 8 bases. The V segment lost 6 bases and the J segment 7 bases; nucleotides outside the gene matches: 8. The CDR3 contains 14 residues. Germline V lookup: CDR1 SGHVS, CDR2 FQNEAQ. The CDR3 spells CASRRTGLGQPQHF. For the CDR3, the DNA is TGTGCCAGCAGACGGACAGGGTTGGGACAGCCCCAGCATTTT. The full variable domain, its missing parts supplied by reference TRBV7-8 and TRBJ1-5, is GAGVSQSPRYKVAKRGQDVALRCDPISGHVSLFWYQQALGQGPEFLTYFQNEAQLDKSGLPSDRFFAERPEGSVSTLKIQRTQQEDSAVYLCASRRTGLGQPQHFGDGTRLSIL.

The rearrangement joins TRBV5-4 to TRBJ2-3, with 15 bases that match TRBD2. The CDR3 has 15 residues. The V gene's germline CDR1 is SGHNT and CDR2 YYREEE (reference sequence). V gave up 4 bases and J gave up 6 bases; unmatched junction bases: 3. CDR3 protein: CASSGGTSGGDTQYF. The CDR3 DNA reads TGTGCCAGCAGCGGGGGGACTAGCGGGGGGGATACGCAGTATTTT.

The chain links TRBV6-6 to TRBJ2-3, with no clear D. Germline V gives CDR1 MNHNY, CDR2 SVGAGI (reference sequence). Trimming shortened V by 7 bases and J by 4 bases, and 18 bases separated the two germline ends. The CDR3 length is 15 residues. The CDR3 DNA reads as TGTGCCAGCACGACATATACCCCGGCGGCAGATACGCAGTATTTT. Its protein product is CASTTYTPAADTQYF.

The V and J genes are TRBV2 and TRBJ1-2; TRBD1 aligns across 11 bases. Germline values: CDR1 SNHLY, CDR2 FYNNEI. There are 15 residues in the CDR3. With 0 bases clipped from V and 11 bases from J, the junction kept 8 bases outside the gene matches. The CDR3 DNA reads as TGTGCCAGCAGTGAAGCGATCCTGGGACAGGGGGGGTACACCTTC. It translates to CASSEAILGQGGYTF.

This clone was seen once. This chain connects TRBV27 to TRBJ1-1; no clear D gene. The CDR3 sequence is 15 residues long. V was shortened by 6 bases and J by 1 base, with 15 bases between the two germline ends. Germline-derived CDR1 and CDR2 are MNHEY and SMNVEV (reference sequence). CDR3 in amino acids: CASRSSPGRNTEAFF. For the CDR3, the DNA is TGTGCCAGCAGAAGTAGCCCCGGACGGAACACTGAAGCTTTCTTT.

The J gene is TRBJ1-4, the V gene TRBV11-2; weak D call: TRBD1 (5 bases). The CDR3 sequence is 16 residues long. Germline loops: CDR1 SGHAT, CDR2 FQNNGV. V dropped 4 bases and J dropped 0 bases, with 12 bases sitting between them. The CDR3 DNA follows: TGTGCCAGCAGCTCCCGGGGGGGAGCAACTAATGAAAAACTGTTTTTT. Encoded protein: CASSSRGGATNEKLFF.

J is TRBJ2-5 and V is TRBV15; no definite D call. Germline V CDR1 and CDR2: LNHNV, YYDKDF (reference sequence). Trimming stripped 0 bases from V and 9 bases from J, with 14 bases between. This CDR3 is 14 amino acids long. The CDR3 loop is CATSRDPLIRAQYF. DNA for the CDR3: TGTGCCACCAGCAGAGATCCTCTCATTAGGGCCCAGTACTTC.

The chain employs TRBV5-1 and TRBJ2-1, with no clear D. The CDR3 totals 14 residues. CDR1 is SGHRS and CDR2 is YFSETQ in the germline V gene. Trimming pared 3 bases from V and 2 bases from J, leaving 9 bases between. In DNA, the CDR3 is TGCGCCAGCAGCTCTTCTACAACCTACAATGAGCAGTTCTTC. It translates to CASSSSTTYNEQFF.

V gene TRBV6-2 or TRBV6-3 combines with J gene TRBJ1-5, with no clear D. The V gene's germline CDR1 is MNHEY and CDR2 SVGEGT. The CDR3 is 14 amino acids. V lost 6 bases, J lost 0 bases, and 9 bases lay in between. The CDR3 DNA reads TGTGCCAGCAGCCCTAGCCTTAGCAATCAGCCCCAGCATTTT. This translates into CASSPSLSNQPQHF.

CDR3 bases: TGTGCCAGTGGTCTATTAGCCAAAAACATTCAGTACTTC. Translated: CASGLLAKNIQYF. V usage is TRBV28 and J usage is TRBJ2-4; D is uncertain. Trimming took off 9 bases at V and 0 bases at J, with 9 bases between the two ends. The CDR3 is 13 residues long. CDR1 and CDR2 from the germline V gene are MDHEN and SYDVKM.

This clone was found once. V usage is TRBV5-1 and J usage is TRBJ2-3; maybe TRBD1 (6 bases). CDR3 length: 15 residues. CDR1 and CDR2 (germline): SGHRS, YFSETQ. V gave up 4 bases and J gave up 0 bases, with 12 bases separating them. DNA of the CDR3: TGCGCCAGCAGCAAGGACAGCCCTAGCACAGATACGCAGTATTTT. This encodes CASSKDSPSTDTQYF.

The CDR3 protein is CARRQGWRTEAFF. CDR3 DNA: TGCGCCAGGAGACAGGGATGGAGGACTGAAGCTTTCTTT. This rearrangement joins TRBV10-1 to TRBJ1-1, with 7 bases matching TRBD1. The CDR3 is made up of 13 amino acids. Looked up from germline, CDR1 is WNHNN and CDR2 is SYGVQD (reference sequence). V gave up 9 bases and J gave up 5 bases; unmatched junction bases: 9.

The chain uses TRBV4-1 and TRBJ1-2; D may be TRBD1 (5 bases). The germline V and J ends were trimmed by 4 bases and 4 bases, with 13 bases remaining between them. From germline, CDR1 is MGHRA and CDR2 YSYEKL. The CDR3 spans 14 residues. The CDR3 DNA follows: TGCGCCAGCAGCCCAATGGGGGGTACCTATGGCTACACCTTC. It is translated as CASSPMGGTYGYTF.

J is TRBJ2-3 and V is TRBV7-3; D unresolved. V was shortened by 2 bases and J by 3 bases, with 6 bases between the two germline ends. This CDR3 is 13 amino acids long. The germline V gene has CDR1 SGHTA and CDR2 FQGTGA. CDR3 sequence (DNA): TGTGCCAGCAGCTTACGCCCTACAGATACGCAGTATTTT. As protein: CASSLRPTDTQYF.

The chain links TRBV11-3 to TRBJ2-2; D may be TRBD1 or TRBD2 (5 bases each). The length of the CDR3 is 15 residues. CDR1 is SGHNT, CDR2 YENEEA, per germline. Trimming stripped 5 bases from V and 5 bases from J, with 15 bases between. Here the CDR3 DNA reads TGTGCCAGCAGCCCCTCTAGGGGCGGGACCGGGGAGCTGTTTTTT. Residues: CASSPSRGGTGELFF.